This T cell receptor (beta chain) was recorded in a study of T cells in localized non-small cell lung cancer. Findings of the study overall: Sequence data derive from only one tumor region, so heterogeneity remains possible. Of the top 100 tumor clones, median around 55 were in adjacent lung, 25 to 35 among its top 100. Overall survival was longer when the density of T cells in the blood was higher. It was uninvolved adjacent lung that showed the highest T cell clonality, exceeding tumor.

Libraries were prepared by immunoSEQ multiplex PCR; TCRdb keeps only in-frame clonotypes and omits some of them. The data contain around 29,000 clones, around 92% of them singletons. With regard to this clone: Antigen specificity is unknown.

Trimming took 5 bases from V and 8 from J, leaving 9 bases between them. The CDR3 is 12 amino acids. Germline V gene data show CDR1 as LNHDA and CDR2 as SQIVND (reference sequence). The material sequenced was peripheral blood mononuclear cells, taken before any cancer treatment. The receptor was isolated from a woman between 35 and 70 years old with stage III lung adenocarcinoma. The chain is built from TRBV19 and TRBJ2-2; D may be TRBD1 or TRBD2 (5 bases each). DNA of the CDR3: TGTGCCAGTAGTCAGGGACGGGGGGAGCTGTTTTTT. Amino acid sequence: CASSQGRGELFF.